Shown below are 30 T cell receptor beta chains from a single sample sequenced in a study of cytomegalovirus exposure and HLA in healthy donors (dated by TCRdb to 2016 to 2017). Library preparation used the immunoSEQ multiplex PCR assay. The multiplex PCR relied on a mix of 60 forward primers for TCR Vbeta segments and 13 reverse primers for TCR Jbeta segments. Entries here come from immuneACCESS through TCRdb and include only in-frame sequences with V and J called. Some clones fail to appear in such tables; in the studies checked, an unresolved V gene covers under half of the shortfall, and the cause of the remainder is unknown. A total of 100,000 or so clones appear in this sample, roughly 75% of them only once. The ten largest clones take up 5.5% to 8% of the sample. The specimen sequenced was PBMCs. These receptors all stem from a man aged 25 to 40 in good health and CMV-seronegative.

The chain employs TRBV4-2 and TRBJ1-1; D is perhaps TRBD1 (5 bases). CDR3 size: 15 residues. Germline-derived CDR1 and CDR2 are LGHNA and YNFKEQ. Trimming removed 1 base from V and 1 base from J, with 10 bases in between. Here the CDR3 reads CASSQVGQGNTEAFF. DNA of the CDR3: TGTGCCAGCAGCCAAGTAGGTCAGGGGAACACTGAAGCTTTCTTT.

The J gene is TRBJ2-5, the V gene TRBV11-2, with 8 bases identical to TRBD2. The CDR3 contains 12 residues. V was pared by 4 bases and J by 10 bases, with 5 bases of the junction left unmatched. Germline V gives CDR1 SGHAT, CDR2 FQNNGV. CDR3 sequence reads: CASSYQRGGQYF. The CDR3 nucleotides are TGTGCCAGCAGCTACCAACGGGGGGGCCAGTACTTC.

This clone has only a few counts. The CDR3 reads CASSRTGTGGLHEQYF. In DNA form, the CDR3 reads TGCGCCAGCAGCCGTACCGGGACAGGGGGCTTACACGAGCAGTACTTC. J is TRBJ2-7 and V is TRBV4-3; 12 nucleotides match TRBD1. V dropped 4 bases and J dropped 5; count of bases not matched to a gene: 9. Germline assignment: CDR1 LGHNA and CDR2 YSLEER. The CDR3 has 16 amino acids.

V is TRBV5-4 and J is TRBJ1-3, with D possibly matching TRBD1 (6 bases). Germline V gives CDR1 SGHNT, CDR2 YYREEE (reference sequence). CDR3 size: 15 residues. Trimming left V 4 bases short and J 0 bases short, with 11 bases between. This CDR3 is CASSPDSRSGNTIYF. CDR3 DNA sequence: TGTGCCAGCAGCCCGGACAGCCGCTCTGGAAACACCATATATTTT.

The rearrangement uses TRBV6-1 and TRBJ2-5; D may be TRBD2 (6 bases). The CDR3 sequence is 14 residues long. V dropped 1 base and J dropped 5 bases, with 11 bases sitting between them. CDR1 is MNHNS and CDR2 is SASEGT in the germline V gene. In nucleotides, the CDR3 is TGTGCCAGCAGTGAAGGGAGCGGGCTTGAGACCCAGTACTTC. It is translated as CASSEGSGLETQYF.

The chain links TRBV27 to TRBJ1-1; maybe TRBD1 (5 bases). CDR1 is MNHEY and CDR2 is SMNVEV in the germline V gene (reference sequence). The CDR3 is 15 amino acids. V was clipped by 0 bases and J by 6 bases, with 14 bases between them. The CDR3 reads CASSLSMGPNSEAFF. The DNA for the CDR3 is TGTGCCAGCAGTTTATCTATGGGGCCCAACTCTGAAGCTTTCTTT.

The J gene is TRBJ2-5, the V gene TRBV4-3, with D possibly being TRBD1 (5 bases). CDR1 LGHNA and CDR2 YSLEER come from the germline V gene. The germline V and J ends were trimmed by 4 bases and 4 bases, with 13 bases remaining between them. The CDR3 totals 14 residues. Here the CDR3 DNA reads TGCGCCAGCAGCCTACAGGCTTTTGGAGAGACCCAGTACTTC. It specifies CASSLQAFGETQYF.

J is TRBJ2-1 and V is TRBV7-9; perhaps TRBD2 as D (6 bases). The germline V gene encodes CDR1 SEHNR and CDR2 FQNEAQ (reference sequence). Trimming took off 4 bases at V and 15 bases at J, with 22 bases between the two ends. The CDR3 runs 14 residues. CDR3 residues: CASSSVGERVGWFF. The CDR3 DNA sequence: TGTGCCAGCAGCTCCGTGGGGGAGCGGGTTGGGTGGTTCTTC.

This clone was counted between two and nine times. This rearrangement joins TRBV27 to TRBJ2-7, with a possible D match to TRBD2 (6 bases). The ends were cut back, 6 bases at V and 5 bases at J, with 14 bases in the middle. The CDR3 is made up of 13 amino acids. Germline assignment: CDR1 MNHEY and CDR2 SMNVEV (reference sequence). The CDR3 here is CASRPAGIHEQYF. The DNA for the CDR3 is TGTGCCAGCAGACCCGCGGGAATTCACGAGCAGTACTTC.

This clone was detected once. The CDR3 bases are TGTGCCAGCAGCCCCACCCGGGTCCCAGCCTACGAGCAGTACTTC. Translating it yields CASSPTRVPAYEQYF. The chain has TRBV9 and TRBJ2-7; D is unclear. The V end was cut by 4 bases, the J end by 2 bases, with 16 bases between. From germline, CDR1 is SGDLS and CDR2 YYNGEE. The CDR3 has 15 amino acids.

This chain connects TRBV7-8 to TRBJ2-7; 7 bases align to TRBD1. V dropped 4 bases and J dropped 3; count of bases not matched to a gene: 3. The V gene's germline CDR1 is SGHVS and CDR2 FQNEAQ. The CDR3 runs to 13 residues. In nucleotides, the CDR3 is TGTGCCAGCAGCTCGGACAGGCACTACGAGCAGTACTTC. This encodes CASSSDRHYEQYF. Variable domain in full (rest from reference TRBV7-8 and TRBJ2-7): GAGVSQSPRYKVAKRGQDVALRCDPISGHVSLFWYQQALGQGPEFLTYFQNEAQLDKSGLPSDRFFAERPEGSVSTLKIQRTQQEDSAVYLCASSSDRHYEQYFGPGTRLTVT.

CDR3 loop: CASSMGQGDEQYF. The CDR3 coding sequence is TGCGCCAGCAGCATGGGACAGGGTGACGAGCAGTACTTC. V is TRBV5-1 and J is TRBJ2-7, with 9 bases that match TRBD1. Germline CDR1 SGHRS, CDR2 YFSETQ. The junction had 4 bases not matched to a gene; V was cut back by 4 bases and J by 5 bases. This CDR3 region has 13 residues.

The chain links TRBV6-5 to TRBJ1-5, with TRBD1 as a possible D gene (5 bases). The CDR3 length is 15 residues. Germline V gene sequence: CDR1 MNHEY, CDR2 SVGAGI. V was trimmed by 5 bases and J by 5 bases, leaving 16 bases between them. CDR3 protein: CASSPWRGRDQPQHF. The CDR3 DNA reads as TGTGCCAGCAGTCCATGGCGGGGGAGGGATCAGCCCCAGCATTTT.

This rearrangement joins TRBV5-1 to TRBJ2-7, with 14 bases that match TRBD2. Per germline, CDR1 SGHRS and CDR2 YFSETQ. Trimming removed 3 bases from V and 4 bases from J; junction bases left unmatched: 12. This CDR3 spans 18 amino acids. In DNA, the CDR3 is TGCGCCAGCAGCTCGGGACTAGCGGGAGCCACTTTGGGTTACGAGCAGTACTTC. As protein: CASSSGLAGATLGYEQYF. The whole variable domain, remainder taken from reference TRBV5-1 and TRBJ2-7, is KAGVTQTPRYLIKTRGQQVTLSCSPISGHRSVSWYQQTPGQGLQFLFEYFSETQRNKGNFPGRFSGRQFSNSRSEMNVSTLELGDSALYLCASSSGLAGATLGYEQYFGPGTRLTVT.

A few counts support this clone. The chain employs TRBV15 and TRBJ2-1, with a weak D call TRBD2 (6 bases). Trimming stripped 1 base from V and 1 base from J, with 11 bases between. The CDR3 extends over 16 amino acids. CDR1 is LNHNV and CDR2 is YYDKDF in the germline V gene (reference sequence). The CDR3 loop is CATSRVPGGSYNEQFF. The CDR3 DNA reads TGTGCCACCAGCAGAGTGCCCGGGGGTTCCTACAATGAGCAGTTCTTC. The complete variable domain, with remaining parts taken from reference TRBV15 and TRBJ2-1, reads DAMVIQNPRYQVTQFGKPVTLSCSQTLNHNVMYWYQQKSSQAPKLLFHYYDKDFNNEADTPDNFQSRRPNTSFCFLDIRSPGLGDTAMYLCATSRVPGGSYNEQFFGPGTRLTVL.

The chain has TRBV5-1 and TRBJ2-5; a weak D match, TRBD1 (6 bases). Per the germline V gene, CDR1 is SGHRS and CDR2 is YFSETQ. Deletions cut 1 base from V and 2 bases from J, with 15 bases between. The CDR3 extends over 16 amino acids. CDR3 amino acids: CASSLSGQGIQETQYF. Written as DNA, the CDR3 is TGCGCCAGCAGCTTGAGTGGGCAGGGGATTCAAGAGACCCAGTACTTC.

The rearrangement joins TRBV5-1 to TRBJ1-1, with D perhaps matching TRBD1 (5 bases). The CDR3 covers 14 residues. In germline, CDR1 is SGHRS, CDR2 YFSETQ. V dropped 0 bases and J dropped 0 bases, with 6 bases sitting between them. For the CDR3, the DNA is TGCGCCAGCAGCTTGGACAGGATGAACACTGAAGCTTTCTTT. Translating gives CASSLDRMNTEAFF.

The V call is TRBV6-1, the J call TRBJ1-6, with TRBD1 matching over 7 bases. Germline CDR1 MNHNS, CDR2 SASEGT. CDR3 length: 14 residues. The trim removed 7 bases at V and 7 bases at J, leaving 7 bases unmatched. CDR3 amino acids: CASKAGQANSPLHF. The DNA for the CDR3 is TGTGCCAGCAAGGCAGGACAGGCCAATTCACCCCTCCACTTT.

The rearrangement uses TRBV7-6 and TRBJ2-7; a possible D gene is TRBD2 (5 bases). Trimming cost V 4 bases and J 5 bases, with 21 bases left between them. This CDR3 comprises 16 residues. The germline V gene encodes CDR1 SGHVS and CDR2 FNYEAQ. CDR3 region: CASSSLRVGRDNEQYF. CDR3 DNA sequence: TGTGCCAGCAGCTCCCTGAGGGTCGGTCGAGATAACGAGCAGTACTTC.

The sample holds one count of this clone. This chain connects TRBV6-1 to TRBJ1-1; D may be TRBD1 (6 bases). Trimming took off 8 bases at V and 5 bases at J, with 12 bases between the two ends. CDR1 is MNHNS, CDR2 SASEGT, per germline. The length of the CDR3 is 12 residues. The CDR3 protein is CASLEGDTEAFF. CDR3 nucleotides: TGTGCCAGCCTAGAGGGGGATACTGAAGCTTTCTTT.

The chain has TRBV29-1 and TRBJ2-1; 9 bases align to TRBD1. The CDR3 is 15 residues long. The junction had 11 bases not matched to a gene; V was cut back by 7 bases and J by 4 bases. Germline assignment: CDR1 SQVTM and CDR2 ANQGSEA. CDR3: CSATEGQGVYNEQFF. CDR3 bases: TGCAGCGCAACGGAGGGACAGGGTGTTTACAATGAGCAGTTCTTC.

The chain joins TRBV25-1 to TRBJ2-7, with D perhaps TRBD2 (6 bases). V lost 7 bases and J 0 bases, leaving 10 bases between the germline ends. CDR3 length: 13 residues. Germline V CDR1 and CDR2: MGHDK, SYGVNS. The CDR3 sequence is CASTGLTSYEQYF. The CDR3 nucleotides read TGTGCCAGCACGGGACTTACCTCCTACGAGCAGTACTTC.

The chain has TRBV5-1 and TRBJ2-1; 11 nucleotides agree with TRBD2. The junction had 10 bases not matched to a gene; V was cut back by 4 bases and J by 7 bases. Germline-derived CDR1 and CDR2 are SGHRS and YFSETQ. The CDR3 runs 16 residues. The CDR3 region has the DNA TGCGCCAGCAGCCCTTCGACTAGCGGGACACGAAATGAGCAGTTCTTC. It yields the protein CASSPSTSGTRNEQFF.

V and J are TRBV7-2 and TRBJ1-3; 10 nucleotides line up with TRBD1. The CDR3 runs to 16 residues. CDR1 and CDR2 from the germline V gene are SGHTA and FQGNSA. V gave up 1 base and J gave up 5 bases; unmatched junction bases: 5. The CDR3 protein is CASSLVPGQGRNTIYF. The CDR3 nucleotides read TGTGCCAGCAGCTTAGTTCCGGGACAGGGGAGAAACACCATATATTTT.

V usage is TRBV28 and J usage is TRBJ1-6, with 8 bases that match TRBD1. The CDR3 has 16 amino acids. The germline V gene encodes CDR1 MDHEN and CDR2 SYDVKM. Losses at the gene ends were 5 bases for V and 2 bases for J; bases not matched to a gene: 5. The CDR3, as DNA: TGTGCCAGCAGTCCGCGACAGGGGACCTATAATTCACCCCTCCACTTT. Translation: CASSPRQGTYNSPLHF.

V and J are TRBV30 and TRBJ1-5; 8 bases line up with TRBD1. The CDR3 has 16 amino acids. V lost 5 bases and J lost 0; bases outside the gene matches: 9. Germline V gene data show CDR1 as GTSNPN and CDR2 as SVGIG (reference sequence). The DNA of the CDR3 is TGTGCCTGGGGGGGACAGGACCTGTATAGCAATCAGCCCCAGCATTTT. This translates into CAWGGQDLYSNQPQHF.

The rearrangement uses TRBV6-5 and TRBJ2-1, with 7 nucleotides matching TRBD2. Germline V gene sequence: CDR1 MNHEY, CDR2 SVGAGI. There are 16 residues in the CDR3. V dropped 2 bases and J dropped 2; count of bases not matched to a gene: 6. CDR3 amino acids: CASSYVGGEAYNEQFF. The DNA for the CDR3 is TGTGCCAGCAGTTACGTGGGAGGGGAAGCCTACAATGAGCAGTTCTTC.

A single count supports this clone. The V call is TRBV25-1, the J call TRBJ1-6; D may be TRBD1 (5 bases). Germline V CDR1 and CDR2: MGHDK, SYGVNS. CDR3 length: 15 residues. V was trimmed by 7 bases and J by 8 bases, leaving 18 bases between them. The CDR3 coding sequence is TGTGCCAGCACCGGGGGAACGCTGGGGGATTCACCCCTCCACTTT. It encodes CASTGGTLGDSPLHF.

The CDR3 DNA follows: TGTGCCTGGAGTCCTACCGGACAGGGGGAAATGGCAACTAATGAAAAACTGTTTTTT. It yields the protein CAWSPTGQGEMATNEKLFF. The V gene is TRBV30, the J gene TRBJ1-4, with 10 nucleotides matching TRBD1. The CDR3 covers 19 residues. Trimming removed 2 bases from V and 0 bases from J; junction bases left unmatched: 12. Germline loops: CDR1 GTSNPN, CDR2 SVGIG (reference sequence).

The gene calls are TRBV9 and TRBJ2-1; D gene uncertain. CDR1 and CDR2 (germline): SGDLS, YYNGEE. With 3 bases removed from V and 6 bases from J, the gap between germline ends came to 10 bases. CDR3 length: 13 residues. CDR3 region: CASSAGPGNEQFF. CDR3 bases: TGTGCCAGCAGCGCTGGTCCGGGCAATGAGCAGTTCTTC.